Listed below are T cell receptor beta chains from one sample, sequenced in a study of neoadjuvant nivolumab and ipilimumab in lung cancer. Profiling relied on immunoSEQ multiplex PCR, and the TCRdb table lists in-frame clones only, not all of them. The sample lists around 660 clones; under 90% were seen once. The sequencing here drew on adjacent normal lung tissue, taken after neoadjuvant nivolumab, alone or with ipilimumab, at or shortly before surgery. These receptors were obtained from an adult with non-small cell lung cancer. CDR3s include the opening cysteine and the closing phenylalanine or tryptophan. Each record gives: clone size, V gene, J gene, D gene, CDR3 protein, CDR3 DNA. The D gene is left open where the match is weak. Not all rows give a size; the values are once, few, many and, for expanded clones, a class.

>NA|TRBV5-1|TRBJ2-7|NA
CASSLAAGGFSFSYEQYF
TGCGCCAGCAGCTTGGCCGCAGGGGGGTTTTCCTTTTCCTACGAGCAGTACTTC
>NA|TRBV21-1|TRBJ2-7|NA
CASSKESGAGGADEQYF
TGTGCCAGCAGCAAAGAGTCAGGAGCGGGAGGTGCGGACGAGCAGTACTTC
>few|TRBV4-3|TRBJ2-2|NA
CASSQDRTTNGELFF
TGCGCCAGCAGCCAAGACAGGACGACCAACGGGGAGCTGTTTTTT
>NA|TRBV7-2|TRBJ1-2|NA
CASSLSRGNYGYTF
TGTGCCAGCAGCTTATCCAGGGGTAACTATGGCTACACCTTC
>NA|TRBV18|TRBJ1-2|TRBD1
CASSPGTGGSDDGYTF
TGTGCCAGCTCACCTGGGACAGGGGGTTCGGACGATGGCTACACCTTC
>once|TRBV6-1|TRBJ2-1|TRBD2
CASSEMASGYNEQFF
TGTGCCAGCAGTGAAATGGCTAGCGGATACAATGAGCAGTTCTTC
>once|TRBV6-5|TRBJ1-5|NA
CASSLSSPNQPQHF
TGTGCCAGCAGTTTAAGTAGCCCCAATCAGCCCCAGCATTTT
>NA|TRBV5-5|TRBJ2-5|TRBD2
CASSFGTSEGETQYF
TGTGCCAGCAGCTTCGGGACTAGTGAGGGAGAGACCCAGTACTTC
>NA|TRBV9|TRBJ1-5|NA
CASSVGSNRNQPQHF
TGTGCCAGCAGCGTAGGAAGCAACCGCAATCAGCCCCAGCATTTT
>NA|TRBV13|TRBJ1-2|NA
CASSLSTVGIGHYGYTF
TGTGCCAGCAGCTTATCAACCGTTGGGATAGGTCACTATGGCTACACCTTC
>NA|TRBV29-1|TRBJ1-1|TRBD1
CSGRTGFNTEAFF
TGCAGCGGGCGGACAGGGTTTAACACTGAAGCTTTCTTT
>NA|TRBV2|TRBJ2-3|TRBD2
CASSEWASGASGGTDTQYF
TGTGCCAGCAGTGAATGGGCTAGCGGGGCCTCCGGAGGCACAGATACGCAGTATTTT
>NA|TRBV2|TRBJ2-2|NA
CASSEPGHSNTGELFF
TGTGCCAGCAGTGAGCCGGGACATAGTAACACCGGGGAGCTGTTTTTT
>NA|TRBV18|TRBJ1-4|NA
CASSPSRNEKLFF
TGTGCCAGCTCACCATCCAGGAACGAAAAACTGTTTTTT
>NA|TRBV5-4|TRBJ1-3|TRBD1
CASRDTPGQGSGNTIYF
TGTGCCAGCAGGGACACACCAGGACAGGGATCTGGAAACACCATATATTTT
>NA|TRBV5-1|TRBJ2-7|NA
CASSLQGYYEQYF
TGCGCCAGCAGCTTACAGGGATACTACGAGCAGTACTTC
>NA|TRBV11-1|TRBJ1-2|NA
CASSLSTGIYGYTF
TGTGCCAGCAGCTTGTCGACTGGGATCTATGGCTACACCTTC
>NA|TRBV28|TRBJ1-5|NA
CASSPTDQPQHF
TGTGCCAGCAGTCCCACCGATCAGCCCCAGCATTTT
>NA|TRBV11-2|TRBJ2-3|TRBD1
CASNLQGRGTDTQYF
TGTGCCAGCAACTTACAGGGGCGCGGCACAGATACGCAGTATTTT
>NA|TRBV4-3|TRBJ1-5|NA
CASSQDPPDGAHQPQHF
TGCGCCAGCAGCCAAGATCCGCCCGATGGGGCCCATCAGCCCCAGCATTTT
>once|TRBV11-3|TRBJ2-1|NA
CASSFNSYNEQFF
TGTGCCAGCAGCTTTAACTCCTACAATGAGCAGTTCTTC
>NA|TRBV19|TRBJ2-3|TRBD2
CASSLRLAGSDTQYF
TGTGCCAGTAGTCTTCGACTAGCGGGATCAGATACGCAGTATTTT
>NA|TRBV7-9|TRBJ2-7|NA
CASSFIPYEQYF
TGTGCCAGCAGCTTTATCCCTTACGAGCAGTACTTC